This T cell receptor (beta chain) was identified during a study of shared clonotypes between healthy human individuals. Study context: CD4 naive and CD4 memory each took three plates per donor, while CD8 naive took two and CD8 memory one.

Only Caucasian adults living in Nashville, Tennessee made up the donor group. The germline gives CDR1 SGHDT, CDR2 YYEEEE. V lost 5 bases and J 10 bases, leaving 22 bases between the germline ends. The CDR3 consists of 16 residues. Authors' methods: Because ImmunoSEQ provided only junction sequences with no quality scores, the filtering differed. Produced via immunoSEQ multiplex PCR; TCRdb's table is partial and in-frame only. V, J and clone size reflect that table, while D and trimming were determined from the DNA. This sample has fewer than 3 million clones, with 85% to 95% found just once. Details on this clone: Its specificity is not known.

Study outcomes and limitations: The four-donor shared clonotypes exceeded non-shared clonotypes in generation probability, with non-shared ones scoring lower.

This receptor was obtained from a man aged 18 to 29 in good health. Some clones in this sample may be carry-over from other donors' samples. V usage is TRBV5-6 and J usage is TRBJ1-6; D remains unclear. What was sequenced was naive CD4+ T cells from PBMCs. Subset indicated: CD45RA+ positively selected. CDR3 sequence (DNA): TGTGCCAGCAGGCTTTGGACTCTCACCACCATCTCACCCCTCCACTTT. This sequence encodes CASRLWTLTTISPLHF. Combining the CDR3 with reference TRBV5-6 and TRBJ1-6 gives the whole variable domain DAGVTQSPTHLIKTRGQQVTLRCSPKSGHDTVSWYQQALGQGPQFIFQYYEEEERQRGNFPDRFSGHQFPNYSSELNVNALLLGDSALYLCASRLWTLTTISPLHFGNGTRLTVT.